These 11 T cell receptor beta chains share one sample of origin, sequenced in a study of T-cell memory formation after mild COVID-19. One entry per CDR3 protein results from TCRdb running MiXCR on the 5' RACE reads. Among hundreds of thousands of distinct CDR3 sequences listed, about 20% were seen once. The sequenced sample was PBMCs or a T cell subset sorted from them (not recorded which). These receptors were taken from an adult woman who had mild COVID-19 (a few samples of this study predate the infection). Cell type and time point are not known.

This clonotype turned up a few times. The rearrangement links TRBV24-1 to TRBJ2-2; D not certain. The CDR3 contains 15 residues. Germline loops: CDR1 KGHDR, CDR2 SFDVKD. Trimming stripped 1 base from V and 0 bases from J, with 5 bases between. CDR3 DNA: TGTGCCACCAGTGATTTAACAGCGAACACCGGGGAGCTGTTTTTT. This encodes CATSDLTANTGELFF.

V is TRBV20-1 and J is TRBJ2-3, with a tentative D call TRBD2 (6 bases). V shed 0 bases and J shed 0 bases, with 16 bases lying between them. CDR3 length: 17 residues. CDR1 DFQATT and CDR2 SNEGSKA come from the germline V gene (reference sequence). The CDR3 bases are TGCAGTGCTAGAGATGATACTAGCTCCTCTAGCACAGATACGCAGTATTTT. This encodes CSARDDTSSSSTDTQYF.

The chain recombines TRBV27 with TRBJ2-3; D is unresolved. Germline CDR1 and CDR2: MNHEY and SMNVEV (reference sequence). CDR3 length: 13 residues. V was pared by 6 bases and J by 6 bases, with 13 bases between. The CDR3 sequence is CASSSLPEDTQYF. The CDR3 nucleotides read TGTGCCAGCAGCTCCCTTCCGGAGGATACGCAGTATTTT.

V is TRBV29-1 and J is TRBJ1-5; 7 bases fit TRBD1. CDR3 length: 12 residues. V dropped 5 bases and J dropped 12; count of bases not matched to a gene: 10. In germline, CDR1 is SQVTM, CDR2 ANQGSEA. The CDR3 loop is CSVQQGTRGQHF. Written as DNA, the CDR3 is TGCAGCGTTCAACAGGGGACTCGGGGCCAGCATTTT. The variable domain in full, completed from reference TRBV29-1 and TRBJ1-5, reads SAVISQKPSRDICQRGTSLTIQCQVDSQVTMMFWYRQQPGQSLTLIATANQGSEATYESGFVIDKFPISRPNLTFSTLTVSNMSPEDSSIYLCSVQQGTRGQHFGDGTRLSIL.

The chain employs TRBV13 and TRBJ1-2, with 9 nucleotides matching TRBD1. This CDR3 has 16 amino acids. The junction had 8 bases not matched to a gene; V was cut back by 1 base and J by 5 bases. Looked up from germline, CDR1 is PRHDT and CDR2 is FYEKMQ (reference sequence). In nucleotides, the CDR3 is TGTGCCAGCAGCTTAGAACCGGGACAGGGAGGTTATGGCTACACCTTC. As protein: CASSLEPGQGGYGYTF.

This clonotype showed up just a few times. The CDR3 here is CASSLVAGYQETQYF. The CDR3 DNA sequence: TGTGCCAGCAGCTTAGTAGCGGGGTATCAAGAGACCCAGTACTTC. V gene TRBV11-1 combines with J gene TRBJ2-5; 8 nucleotides match TRBD2. With 1 base clipped from V and 2 bases from J, the junction kept 3 bases outside the gene matches. Germline V gene sequence: CDR1 SGHAT, CDR2 FQDESV (reference sequence). This CDR3 has 15 residues.

This clonotype came up a few times. CDR3 DNA: TGCAGCGTTGAAAGCAATTGGGGGGTTCCCACAGATACGCAGTATTTT. Translation gives CSVESNWGVPTDTQYF. The chain joins TRBV29-1 to TRBJ2-3, with TRBD2 as a possible D gene (6 bases). Germline lookup yields CDR1 SQVTM and CDR2 ANQGSEA. The CDR3 runs to 16 residues. V shed 2 bases and J shed 2 bases, with 17 bases lying between them.

There are a few counts of this clonotype. This sequence joins TRBV7-8 and TRBJ1-1, with D perhaps matching TRBD1 (6 bases). In germline, CDR1 is SGHVS, CDR2 FQNEAQ. V shed 5 bases and J shed 4 bases, with 17 bases lying between them. This CDR3 comprises 15 residues. The CDR3 region is CASSHPLQGTTEAFF. In DNA form, the CDR3 reads TGTGCCAGCAGCCATCCCCTGCAGGGGACCACTGAAGCTTTCTTT.

This clonotype turned up a few times. The chain recombines TRBV14 with TRBJ2-1, with D maybe TRBD2 (5 bases). Trimming stripped 5 bases from V and 6 bases from J, with 17 bases between. Per germline, CDR1 SGHDN and CDR2 FVKESK. This CDR3 is 15 amino acids long. CDR3 sequence (DNA): TGTGCCAGCAGCGGGAAGCGGCTAAGGGTCAATGAGCAGTTCTTC. This gives the protein CASSGKRLRVNEQFF. The variable domain in full, with the rest retrieved from reference TRBV14 and TRBJ2-1, is EAGVTQFPSHSVIEKGQTVTLRCDPISGHDNLYWYRRVMGKEIKFLLHFVKESKQDESGMPNNRFLAERTGGTYSTLKVQPAELEDSGVYFCASSGKRLRVNEQFFGPGTRLTVL.

At least ten counts were recorded for this clonotype. This sequence joins TRBV12-3 or TRBV12-4 and TRBJ1-1; 8 nucleotides align to TRBD1. This CDR3 spans 12 amino acids. The ends lost 7 bases at V and 7 bases at J; junction bases unmatched: 5. The CDR3 sequence: CASKWTGSEAFF. For the CDR3, the DNA is TGTGCCAGCAAATGGACAGGGAGTGAAGCTTTCTTT.

The chain recombines TRBV20-1 with TRBJ2-1; 11 bases align to TRBD2. The CDR3 is 15 residues long. Germline lookup yields CDR1 DFQATT and CDR2 SNEGSKA (reference sequence). Losses at the gene ends were 3 bases for V and 6 bases for J; bases not matched to a gene: 7. CDR3 residues: CSASFLLAGGNEQFF. CDR3 in DNA: TGCAGTGCTAGTTTCCTCCTAGCGGGAGGCAATGAGCAGTTCTTC.